This TCR beta chain was recorded in a study of blood T cell repertoires in COVID-19. Across the study: The study drew acute and convalescent COVID-19 samples from the United States, Italy and Spain. In each case, the material was cDNA or gDNA derived from T cells, B-cell-depleted T cells, or PBMCs.

Source study methods: Reference gene primer amplification gave nucleated cell count estimates. Generated by immunoSEQ multiplex PCR, the TCRdb table keeps only in-frame clones and is missing some. That table supplies the V and J calls and clone size; D and trimming were determined from the DNA. Altogether more than 110,000 clones are present, around 89% being singletons, with the ten largest covering about 2.9%. Trimming took 0 bases from V and 1 from J; bases not matched to a gene: 0. The CDR3 loop spans 14 amino acids. Germline V gene data show CDR1 as SGHDT and CDR2 as YYEEEE. Sequenced material: peripheral blood. The chain employs TRBV5-6 and TRBJ2-5; 7 nucleotides match TRBD1. The source of this sequence is a man aged 55 to 70 with active or convalescent COVID-19. CDR3 sequence: CASSLEGAQETQYF. DNA of the CDR3: TGTGCCAGCAGCTTGGAGGGGGCCCAAGAGACCCAGTACTTC.